This TCR beta chain was recorded in a study of cytomegalovirus exposure and HLA in healthy donors. Amplification used 60 Vbeta primers and 13 Jbeta primers. The method was immunoSEQ multiplex PCR; TCRdb's version includes in-frame clones alone and lacks a portion of them. The sample includes fewer than 90,000 clones, around two thirds of them seen just once. Trimming cost V 0 bases and J 2 bases, with 8 bases left between them. This CDR3 region has 15 residues. Germline V gene lookup returns CDR1 MNHEY and CDR2 SVGAGI. Broader study findings: While the bulk of TCR sequences proved rare, some public TCRs turned up in many donors. DRB1 showed the most TCR associations and HLA-C the fewest in a later analysis, as rates varied by HLA locus. Versus the approximately 720-donor mean, an Asian-associated ancestry cluster reportedly showed fewer N-insertions in a later analysis.

Notes on this clone: The antigen remains unidentified.

This chain links TRBV6-5 with TRBJ1-5, with no clear D. The sample comprised PBMCs. The sequence derives from a woman aged 45 to 65 in good health and CMV-seropositive. CDR3 nucleotide sequence: TGTGCCAGCAGTTACTCGATAACGGGCAATCAGCCCCAGCATTTT. This codes for CASSYSITGNQPQHF.